One and the same sample provided the 3 T cell receptor beta chains below, sequenced in a study of cytotoxic CD8 clonotypes in ibrutinib-treated CLL. Data came from immunoSEQ multiplex PCR; TCRdb stores just in-frame clones and leaves some out. The sample lists about 22,000 clones; about 67% were seen once. This sample comprised PBMCs, obtained after 12 months of ibrutinib treatment. The receptor source for this set is a human donor with chronic lymphocytic leukemia.

This clone occurred a few times. The chain has TRBV6-1 and TRBJ2-7, with a possible D match to TRBD1 (6 bases). Germline V CDR1 and CDR2: MNHNS, SASEGT. This CDR3 spans 13 amino acids. V lost 6 bases, J lost 4 bases, and 13 bases lay in between. CDR3 amino acids: CASSSGTRYEQYF. The CDR3 nucleotides are TGTGCCAGCAGCTCCGGGACACGTTACGAGCAGTACTTC.

The chain joins TRBV7-9 to TRBJ2-5; TRBD1 matches at 8 bases. The length of the CDR3 is 15 residues. Trimming removed 2 bases from V and 4 bases from J; junction bases left unmatched: 6. From germline, CDR1 is SEHNR and CDR2 FQNEAQ (reference sequence). The CDR3 here is CASSLQGQGVETQYF. The CDR3 nucleotides are TGTGCCAGCAGCTTACAAGGACAGGGAGTAGAGACCCAGTACTTC.

There are a few counts of this clone. This chain uses TRBV28 with TRBJ1-5; no clear D. The CDR3 contains 18 residues. Looked up from germline, CDR1 is MDHEN and CDR2 is SYDVKM. V lost 2 bases, J lost 1 base, and 18 bases lay in between. CDR3 DNA sequence: TGTGCCAGCAGTTTACGCGGATCTGGCGTGGGGAGCAATCAGCCCCAGCATTTT. As protein: CASSLRGSGVGSNQPQHF.